This is a list of T cell receptor beta chains from one sample in a study of graft-versus-host responses after intestinal transplantation. Clones were read by immunoSEQ multiplex PCR, and TCRdb kept only the in-frame ones, dropping some. The sample has about 46,000 clones, approximately 95% seen once. Sample: PBMCs, taken 750 to 850 days after a first intestinal transplant, on the day of a second. The receptor source for this set is a human patient who received an intestinal transplant, so some T cells may come from the graft donor. Both conserved end residues are part of each CDR3. D genes are given only for firm matches. Rows may omit the clone size; those that give it use once, few, many or a size class.

V: TRBV11-2
D: .
size: .
J: TRBJ1-5
CDR3: CASSQQGGQPQHF

V: TRBV6-5
D: TRBD2
size: .
J: TRBJ2-7
CDR3: CASSTSGRRKNEQYF

V: TRBV30
D: .
size: .
J: TRBJ1-5
CDR3: CAWSGGISNQPQHF

V: TRBV25-1
D: .
size: once
J: TRBJ2-7
CDR3: CASSPNWPGDHEQYF

V: TRBV6-1
D: .
size: .
J: TRBJ1-3
CDR3: CASSEARSGNTIYF

V: TRBV9
D: .
size: .
J: TRBJ2-7
CDR3: CASSERQGRDEQYF

V: TRBV5-1
D: TRBD1
size: .
J: TRBJ1-6
CDR3: CASSGRTGANSPLHF

V: TRBV6-5
D: TRBD1
size: .
J: TRBJ1-5
CDR3: CASSGGQGYQPQHF

V: TRBV11-2
D: .
size: .
J: TRBJ2-1
CDR3: CASSLDRSRKINEQFF

V: TRBV7-4
D: .
size: .
J: TRBJ2-7
CDR3: CASSLQGYEQYF

V: TRBV5-6
D: .
size: .
J: TRBJ1-5
CDR3: CASSLGGRYQPQHF

V: TRBV27
D: .
size: .
J: TRBJ2-3
CDR3: CASSLSGTPVDTQYF

V: TRBV6-5
D: TRBD2
size: .
J: TRBJ2-7
CDR3: CASSTYSGSSYEQYF

V: TRBV19
D: .
size: .
J: TRBJ2-4
CDR3: CAGSRSRMGDIAKNIQYF

V: TRBV7-9
D: TRBD2
size: .
J: TRBJ2-2
CDR3: CASSLGAGGSGELFF

V: TRBV30
D: TRBD1
size: .
J: TRBJ1-5
CDR3: CAWSLAGGFYFDQPQHF

V: TRBV6-6
D: .
size: .
J: TRBJ2-2
CDR3: CASTTAGQGNTGELFF

V: TRBV6-5
D: .
size: .
J: TRBJ2-1
CDR3: CASSYSRVGEQFF

V: TRBV11-2
D: TRBD2
size: .
J: TRBJ2-7
CDR3: CASSFRTSGTYEQYF

V: TRBV7-9
D: TRBD1
size: .
J: TRBJ2-2
CDR3: CASSAGQGDTGELFF

V: TRBV9
D: TRBD1
size: .
J: TRBJ2-1
CDR3: CASSVVWDRWGHNEQFF

V: TRBV5-5
D: .
size: .
J: TRBJ1-2
CDR3: CASRSCFSRKTYGYTF

V: TRBV27
D: .
size: once
J: TRBJ2-1
CDR3: CASSLGGGSYNEQFF

V: TRBV7-8
D: TRBD2
size: once
J: TRBJ2-1
CDR3: CASSFLQWRGVNEQFF

V: TRBV10-3
D: TRBD2
size: .
J: TRBJ2-2
CDR3: CAILAGGDTGELFF

V: TRBV7-9
D: TRBD2
size: .
J: TRBJ2-7
CDR3: CASSTSGSTYEQYF

V: TRBV11-2
D: .
size: .
J: .
CDR3: CASSLSSENYYEQYF

V: TRBV30
D: TRBD2
size: .
J: TRBJ2-1
CDR3: CAWRPRLAGDNEQFF

V: TRBV6-5
D: .
size: .
J: TRBJ2-7
CDR3: CASSYKARGLYEQYF

V: TRBV5-8
D: TRBD2
size: .
J: .
CDR3: CASSGEAQREGYEQYF